This TCR beta chain appears in the sequencing data of a study of blood T cell repertoires in COVID-19. The CDR3 sequence is 14 residues long. CDR1 and CDR2 from the germline V gene are LGHDT and YNNKEL (reference sequence). The V end was cut by 2 bases, the J end by 4 bases, with 9 bases between. The assay was immunoSEQ multiplex PCR, and TCRdb's table has in-frame clones only and misses some. Of fewer than 450,000 clones in the sample, 85% to 90% are singletons; the top ten hold 6% to 8%. The sequenced material came from peripheral blood. The sequence was collected from a woman in her 70s with COVID-19, enrolled during active disease. This chain joins TRBV3-1 (or the pseudogene TRBV3-2) and TRBJ1-5; a weak D match, TRBD1 (6 bases). CDR3 in amino acids: CASSQYQGNQPQHF. The CDR3 DNA reads as TGTGCCAGCAGCCAATACCAGGGGAATCAGCCCCAGCATTTT.